This is a list of T cell receptor beta chains from one sample in a study of naive and memory T cell subsets. MiXCR was run by TCRdb on the UMI-ligation and nested PCR reads, yielding one entry per CDR3 protein. Of tens of thousands of distinct CDR3 sequences listed, roughly a tenth are singletons. The specimen was effector memory CD4+ T cells from blood. These receptors came from a human donor in good health. CDR3s include the opening cysteine and the closing phenylalanine or tryptophan. A D gene is named only where the DNA matches it firmly. The size of a clone is reported for some rows only, either as once, few or many, or as a class for expanded clones.

d_call	clone_size	v_call	j_call	cdr3_aa	cdr3_nt
.	medium-sized	TRBV6-2/TRBV6-3	TRBJ2-1	CASSEVESSYNEQFF	TGTGCCAGCAGTGAAGTCGAAAGCTCCTACAATGAGCAGTTCTTC
.	.	TRBV6-2/TRBV6-3	TRBJ1-2	CASSSAAKRGYGYTF	TGTGCCAGCAGTTCGGCGGCCAAGCGGGGCTATGGCTACACCTTC
.	many	TRBV11-2	TRBJ2-5	CASSLGGGSEGETQYF	TGTGCCAGCAGCTTAGGGGGCGGGTCGGAGGGAGAGACCCAGTACTTC
TRBD2	few	TRBV6-1	TRBJ2-1	CASRGPRPGTSGTLYNEQFF	TGTGCCAGCAGGGGACCCCGCCCCGGGACTAGCGGGACGCTCTACAATGAGCAGTTCTTC
.	few	TRBV20-1	TRBJ2-1	CSGEREVQFF	TGCAGTGGGGAAAGAGAGGTTCAGTTCTTC
.	many	TRBV12-3/TRBV12-4	TRBJ1-5	CASSLNRGTGQPQHF	TGTGCCAGCAGTTTGAATAGAGGGACGGGACAGCCCCAGCATTTT
TRBD2	.	TRBV4-2	TRBJ2-3	CASSQPTGGHTDTQYF	TGTGCCAGCAGCCAACCTACGGGGGGGCACACAGATACGCAGTATTTT
.	medium-sized	TRBV7-2	TRBJ2-6	CASSLQALSGANVLTF	TGTGCCAGCAGCTTACAGGCCTTATCTGGGGCCAACGTCCTGACTTTC
.	few	TRBV12-3/TRBV12-4	TRBJ1-2	CASSQPPHGYTF	TGTGCCAGCAGCCAACCTCCCCATGGCTACACCTTC
TRBD2	.	TRBV10-3	TRBJ2-1	CAISEGLALNEQFF	TGTGCCATCAGTGAGGGACTAGCGCTGAATGAGCAGTTCTTC
TRBD2	few	TRBV7-8	TRBJ2-3	CASSPGRTSGRYTQYF	TGTGCCAGCAGCCCCGGCCGGACTAGCGGGAGATATACGCAGTATTTT
TRBD1	many	TRBV7-9	TRBJ1-4	CASSTGQGLIEKLFF	TGTGCCAGCAGCACCGGACAGGGGCTAATCGAAAAACTGTTTTTT
.	many	TRBV10-2	TRBJ2-1	CASSEQYNEQFF	TGCGCCAGCAGTGAGCAATACAATGAGCAGTTCTTC
.	.	TRBV5-1	TRBJ2-2	CASSLAAANTGELFF	TGCGCCAGCAGCTTGGCGGCAGCGAACACCGGGGAGCTGTTTTTT
.	.	TRBV20-1	TRBJ1-6	CSAREGTQSATLHF	TGCAGTGCTAGAGAAGGGACCCAGTCTGCAACCCTCCACTTT
TRBD1	many	TRBV27	TRBJ1-2	CASSFGDSIDGYTF	TGTGCCAGCAGTTTCGGGGACAGTATTGATGGCTACACCTTC
.	few	TRBV6-5	TRBJ1-2	CAIKGSGTNYGYTF	TGTGCCATCAAGGGGTCGGGGACTAACTATGGCTACACCTTC
TRBD1	many	TRBV7-2	TRBJ1-3	CASSLGQPHSGNTIYF	TGTGCCAGCAGCTTGGGACAGCCTCACTCTGGAAACACCATATATTTT
.	few	TRBV28	TRBJ2-1	CASSYRAGWLNEQFF	TGTGCCAGCAGTTACCGGGCGGGTTGGCTAAATGAGCAGTTCTTC
.	few	TRBV6-2/TRBV6-3	TRBJ2-5	CASSGVATWETQYF	TGTGCCAGCAGTGGGGTGGCAACTTGGGAGACCCAGTACTTC
TRBD1	.	TRBV5-4	TRBJ2-3	CASSEGQVVGDTQYF	TGTGCCAGCAGCGAGGGACAGGTGGTAGGAGATACGCAGTATTTT
TRBD2	.	TRBV7-2	TRBJ2-3	CASSLELGGLAGVNTQYF	TGTGCCAGCAGCTTAGAGTTGGGCGGACTAGCGGGGGTGAATACGCAGTATTTT
TRBD2	few	TRBV19	TRBJ2-1	CASRPLAGEIGSYNEQFF	TGTGCCAGTAGACCGCTAGCGGGAGAGATTGGCTCCTACAATGAGCAGTTCTTC
.	.	TRBV20-1	TRBJ1-1	CSARSDRQKNTEAFF	TGCAGTGCCAGGAGTGACAGGCAAAAGAACACTGAAGCTTTCTTT
.	many	TRBV28	TRBJ1-1	CASLMNTEAFF	TGTGCCAGCCTCATGAACACTGAAGCTTTCTTT
.	few	TRBV20-1	TRBJ2-7	CSARAPQSSYEQYF	TGCAGTGCTAGAGCCCCACAGTCCTCCTACGAGCAGTACTTC
TRBD2	.	TRBV20-1	TRBJ2-7	CSGVGGGYEQYF	TGCAGTGGGGTGGGCGGGGGCTACGAGCAGTACTTC
.	few	TRBV2	TRBJ2-5	CASKASRQETQYF	TGTGCCAGCAAGGCTAGCCGACAAGAGACCCAGTACTTC
TRBD2	.	TRBV7-9	TRBJ2-7	CASSSGLAGNYEQYF	TGTGCCAGCAGCTCGGGACTAGCGGGAAACTACGAGCAGTACTTC
TRBD1	many	TRBV6-2/TRBV6-3	TRBJ1-2	CASRPGQEGGYTF	TGTGCCAGCAGACCGGGACAGGAGGGTGGCTACACCTTC
.	few	TRBV7-2	TRBJ1-2	CASSLKVMGYTF	TGTGCCAGCAGCTTAAAGGTTATGGGCTACACCTTC
.	many	TRBV4-3	TRBJ2-3	CASSLTWTQRGDTQYF	TGCGCCAGCAGCCTTACCTGGACCCAGAGGGGGGATACGCAGTATTTT
.	many	TRBV6-1	TRBJ2-7	CASGLFYEQYF	TGTGCCAGCGGCCTTTTTTACGAGCAGTACTTC
.	many	TRBV11-2	TRBJ2-3	CASSLTTQDGDTQYF	TGTGCCAGCAGCCTAACGACCCAAGACGGGGATACGCAGTATTTT
TRBD2	many	TRBV27	TRBJ2-1	CASSSQMLAGAYNEQFF	TGTGCCAGCAGTTCCCAGATGCTAGCGGGAGCCTACAATGAGCAGTTCTTC
.	many	TRBV7-9	TRBJ2-3	CASSLSQSTDTQYF	TGTGCCAGCAGCTTGTCCCAAAGCACAGATACGCAGTATTTT
.	many	TRBV7-2	TRBJ2-5	CASSAPLDRLKGAQYF	TGTGCCAGCAGCGCACCCCTCGACAGGCTCAAGGGGGCCCAGTACTTC
TRBD1	many	TRBV14	TRBJ2-7	CASSLNRGYEQYF	TGTGCCAGCAGCCTGAACAGGGGGTACGAGCAGTACTTC
TRBD1	.	TRBV3-1	TRBJ2-6	CASSRYADRAGANVLTF	TGTGCCAGCAGCCGTTACGCGGACAGGGCCGGGGCCAACGTCCTGACTTTC
TRBD1	few	TRBV27	TRBJ1-1	CASSRQGNTEAFF	TGTGCCAGCAGTCGACAGGGTAACACTGAAGCTTTCTTT
.	many	TRBV20-1	TRBJ2-1	CSATSSVSYNEQFF	TGCAGTGCTACCTCTAGCGTCTCCTACAATGAGCAGTTCTTC
.	many	TRBV21-1	TRBJ1-5	CASSRDRGEQPQHF	TGTGCCAGCAGCCGTGACAGGGGCGAGCAGCCCCAGCATTTT
.	.	TRBV6-2/TRBV6-3	TRBJ2-4	CASSYRWVDIQYF	TGTGCCAGCAGTTACCGGTGGGTCGACATTCAGTACTTC
TRBD1	medium-sized	TRBV27	TRBJ2-7	CASRSDRGHEQYF	TGTGCCAGCAGATCCGACAGGGGCCACGAGCAGTACTTC
.	.	TRBV7-3	TRBJ2-5	CASSAQPLGTETQYF	TGTGCCAGCAGCGCCCAGCCTCTAGGCACTGAGACCCAGTACTTC
.	few	TRBV2	TRBJ1-5	CASKRQSYSNQPQHF	TGTGCCAGCAAACGACAGAGCTATAGCAATCAGCCCCAGCATTTT